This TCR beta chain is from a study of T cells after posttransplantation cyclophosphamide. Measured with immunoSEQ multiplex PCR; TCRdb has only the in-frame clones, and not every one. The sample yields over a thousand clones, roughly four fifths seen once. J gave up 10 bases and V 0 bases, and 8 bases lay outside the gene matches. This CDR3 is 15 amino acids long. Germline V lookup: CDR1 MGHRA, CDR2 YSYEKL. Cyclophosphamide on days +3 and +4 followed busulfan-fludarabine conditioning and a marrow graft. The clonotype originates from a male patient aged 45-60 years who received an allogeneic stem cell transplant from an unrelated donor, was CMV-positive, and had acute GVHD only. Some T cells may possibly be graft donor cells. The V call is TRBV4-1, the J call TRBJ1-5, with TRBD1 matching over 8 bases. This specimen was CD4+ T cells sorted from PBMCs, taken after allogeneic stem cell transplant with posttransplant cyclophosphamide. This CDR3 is CASSQDLRTGIPQHF. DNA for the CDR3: TGCGCCAGCAGCCAAGATCTGCGGACAGGGATACCCCAGCATTTT.